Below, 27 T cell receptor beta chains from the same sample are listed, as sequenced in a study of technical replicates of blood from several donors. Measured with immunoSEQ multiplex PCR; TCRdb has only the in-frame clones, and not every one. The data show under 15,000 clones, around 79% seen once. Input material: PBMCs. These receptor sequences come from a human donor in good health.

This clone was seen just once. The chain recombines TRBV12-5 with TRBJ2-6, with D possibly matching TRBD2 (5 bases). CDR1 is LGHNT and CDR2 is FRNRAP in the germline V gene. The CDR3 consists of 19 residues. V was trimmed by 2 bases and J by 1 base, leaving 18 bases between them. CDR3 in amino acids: CASGLLTPGGFSGANVLTF. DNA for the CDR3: TGTGCTAGTGGTTTGTTGACGCCAGGCGGGTTTTCTGGGGCCAACGTCCTGACTTTC.

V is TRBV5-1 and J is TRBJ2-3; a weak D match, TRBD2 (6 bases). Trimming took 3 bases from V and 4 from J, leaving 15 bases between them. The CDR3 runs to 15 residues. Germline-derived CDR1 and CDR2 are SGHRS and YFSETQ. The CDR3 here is CASSWRGDRADTQYF. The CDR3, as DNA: TGCGCCAGCAGCTGGAGGGGTGATCGGGCAGATACGCAGTATTTT.

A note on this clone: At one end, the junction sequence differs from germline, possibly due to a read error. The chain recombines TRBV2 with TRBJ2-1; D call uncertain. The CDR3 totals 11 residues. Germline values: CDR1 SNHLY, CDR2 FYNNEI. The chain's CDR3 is CASSYYDEQFF. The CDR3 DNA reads TGTGCCAGCAGCTACTACGATGAGCAGTTCTTC.

Written as DNA, the CDR3 is TGTGCCAGCAGCCTTAGCGGGCCCACAGATACGCAGTATTTT. Translating gives CASSLSGPTDTQYF. The genes are TRBV6-5 and TRBJ2-3; TRBD2 matches 7 bases. The V and J ends lost 6 bases and 2 bases, in that order; junction bases with no gene match: 5. CDR3 length: 14 residues. The V gene's germline CDR1 is MNHEY and CDR2 SVGAGI.

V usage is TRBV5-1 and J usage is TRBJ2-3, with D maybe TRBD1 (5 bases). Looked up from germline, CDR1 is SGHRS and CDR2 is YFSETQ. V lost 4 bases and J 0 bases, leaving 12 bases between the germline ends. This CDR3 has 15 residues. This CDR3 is CASSPRQTSTDTQYF. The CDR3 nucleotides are TGCGCCAGCAGCCCTCGACAGACTAGCACAGATACGCAGTATTTT.

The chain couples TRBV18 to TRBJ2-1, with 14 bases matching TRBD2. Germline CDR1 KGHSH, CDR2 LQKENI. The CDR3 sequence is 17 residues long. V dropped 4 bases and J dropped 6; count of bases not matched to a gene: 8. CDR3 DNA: TGTGCCAGCTCACTCCTGGGACTAGCGGGAGCAGGCAATGAGCAGTTCTTC. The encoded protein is CASSLLGLAGAGNEQFF.

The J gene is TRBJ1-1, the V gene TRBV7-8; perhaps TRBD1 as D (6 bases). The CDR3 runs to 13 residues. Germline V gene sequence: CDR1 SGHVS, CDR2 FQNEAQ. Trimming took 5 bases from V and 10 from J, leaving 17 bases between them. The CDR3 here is CASSPRTERRAFF. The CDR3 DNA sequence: TGTGCCAGCAGCCCTCGGACAGAACGCCGAGCTTTCTTT.

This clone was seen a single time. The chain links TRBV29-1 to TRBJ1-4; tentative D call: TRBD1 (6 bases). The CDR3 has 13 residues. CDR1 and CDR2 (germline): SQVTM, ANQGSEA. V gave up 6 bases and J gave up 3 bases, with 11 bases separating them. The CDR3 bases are TGCAGCGTGGGTGGGGGCCCTAATGAAAAACTGTTTTTT. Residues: CSVGGGPNEKLFF.

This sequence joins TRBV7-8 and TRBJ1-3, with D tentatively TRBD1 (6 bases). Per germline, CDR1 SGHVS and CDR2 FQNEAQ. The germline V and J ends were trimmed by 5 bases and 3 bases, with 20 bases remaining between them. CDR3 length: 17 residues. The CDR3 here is CASSPRQDGYLGNTIYF. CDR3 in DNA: TGTGCCAGCAGCCCTCGACAGGACGGGTACCTTGGAAACACCATATATTTT. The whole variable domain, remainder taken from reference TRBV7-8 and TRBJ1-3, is GAGVSQSPRYKVAKRGQDVALRCDPISGHVSLFWYQQALGQGPEFLTYFQNEAQLDKSGLPSDRFFAERPEGSVSTLKIQRTQQEDSAVYLCASSPRQDGYLGNTIYFGEGSWLTVV.

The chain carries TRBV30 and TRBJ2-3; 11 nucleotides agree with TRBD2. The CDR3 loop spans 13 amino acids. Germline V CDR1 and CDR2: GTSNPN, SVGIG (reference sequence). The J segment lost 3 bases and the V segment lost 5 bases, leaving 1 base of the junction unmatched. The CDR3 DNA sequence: TGTGCCTGGGGGACTAGCGGAACAGATACGCAGTATTTT. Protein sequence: CAWGTSGTDTQYF.

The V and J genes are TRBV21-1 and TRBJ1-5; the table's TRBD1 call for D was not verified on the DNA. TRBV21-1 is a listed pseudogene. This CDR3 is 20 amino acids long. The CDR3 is CASSKGGRGQGLRSNQPQHF. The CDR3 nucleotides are TGTGCCAGCAGCAAAGGGGGAAGAGGACAGGGTCTTAGGAGCAATCAGCCCCAGCATTTT.

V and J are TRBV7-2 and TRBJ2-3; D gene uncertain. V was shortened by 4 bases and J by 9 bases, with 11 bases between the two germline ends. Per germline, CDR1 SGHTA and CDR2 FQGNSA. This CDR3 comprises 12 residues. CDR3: CASSSPGQTQYF. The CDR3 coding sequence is TGTGCCAGCAGCTCCCCTGGCCAGACGCAGTATTTT. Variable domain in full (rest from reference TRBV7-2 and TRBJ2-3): GAGVSQSPSNKVTEKGKDVELRCDPISGHTALYWYRQSLGQGLEFLIYFQGNSAPDKSGLPSDRFSAERTGGSVSTLTIQRTQQEDSAVYLCASSSPGQTQYFGPGTRLTVL.

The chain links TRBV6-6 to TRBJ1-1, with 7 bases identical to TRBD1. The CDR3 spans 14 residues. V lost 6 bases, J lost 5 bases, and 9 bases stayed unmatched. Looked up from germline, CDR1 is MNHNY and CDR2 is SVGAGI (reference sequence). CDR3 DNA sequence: TGTGCCAGCAGCCCCCAGAGGGGGCGTACTGAAGCTTTCTTT. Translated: CASSPQRGRTEAFF.

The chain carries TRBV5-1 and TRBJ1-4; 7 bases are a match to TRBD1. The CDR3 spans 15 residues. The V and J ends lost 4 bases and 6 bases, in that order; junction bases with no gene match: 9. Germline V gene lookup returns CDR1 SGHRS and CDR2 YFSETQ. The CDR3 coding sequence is TGCGCCAGCAGCCTGGGGGCAGGGGGAGATGAAAAACTGTTTTTT. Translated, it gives CASSLGAGGDEKLFF.

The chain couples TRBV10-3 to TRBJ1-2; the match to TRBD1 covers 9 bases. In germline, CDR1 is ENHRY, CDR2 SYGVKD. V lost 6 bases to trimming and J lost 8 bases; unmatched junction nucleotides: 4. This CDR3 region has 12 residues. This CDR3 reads CAIRRQGDGYTF. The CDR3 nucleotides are TGTGCCATCAGGCGACAGGGGGACGGCTACACCTTC.

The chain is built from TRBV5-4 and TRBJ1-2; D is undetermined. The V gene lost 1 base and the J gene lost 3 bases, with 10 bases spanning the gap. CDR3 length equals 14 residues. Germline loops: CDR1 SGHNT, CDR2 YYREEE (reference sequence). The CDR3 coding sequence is TGTGCCAGCAGCTTGTACCTAGCCGACTATGGCTACACCTTC. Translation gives CASSLYLADYGYTF.

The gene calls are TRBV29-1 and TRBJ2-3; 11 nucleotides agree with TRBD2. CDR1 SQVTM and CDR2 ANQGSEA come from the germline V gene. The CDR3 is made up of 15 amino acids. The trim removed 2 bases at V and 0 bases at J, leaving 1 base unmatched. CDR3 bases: TGCAGCGTTGAAACTAGCGGGGGAAGCACAGATACGCAGTATTTT. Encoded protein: CSVETSGGSTDTQYF.

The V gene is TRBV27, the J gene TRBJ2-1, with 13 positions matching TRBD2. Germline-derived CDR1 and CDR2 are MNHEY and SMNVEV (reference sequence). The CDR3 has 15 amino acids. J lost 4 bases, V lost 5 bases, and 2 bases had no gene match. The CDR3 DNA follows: TGTGCCAGCAGTGAGGGACTAGCGGGATACAATGAGCAGTTCTTC. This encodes CASSEGLAGYNEQFF.

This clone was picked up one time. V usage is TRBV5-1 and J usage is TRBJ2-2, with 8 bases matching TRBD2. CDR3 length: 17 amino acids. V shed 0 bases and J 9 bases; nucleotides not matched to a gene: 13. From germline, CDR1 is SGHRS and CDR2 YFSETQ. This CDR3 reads CASSLAREAHLPRELFF. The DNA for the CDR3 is TGCGCCAGCAGCTTGGCGCGGGAGGCGCATTTACCCAGGGAGCTGTTTTTT.

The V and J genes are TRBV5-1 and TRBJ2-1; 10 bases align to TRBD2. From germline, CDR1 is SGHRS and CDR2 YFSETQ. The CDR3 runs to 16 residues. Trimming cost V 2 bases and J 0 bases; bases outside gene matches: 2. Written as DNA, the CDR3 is TGCGCCAGCAGCTTAGCGGGAGGGTTCTCCTACAATGAGCAGTTCTTC. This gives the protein CASSLAGGFSYNEQFF.

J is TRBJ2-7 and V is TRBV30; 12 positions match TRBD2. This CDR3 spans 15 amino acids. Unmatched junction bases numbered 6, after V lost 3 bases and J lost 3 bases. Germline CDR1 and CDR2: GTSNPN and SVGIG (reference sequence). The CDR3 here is CAWRSGLAGHYEQYF. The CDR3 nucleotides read TGTGCCTGGAGGAGCGGACTAGCGGGGCACTACGAGCAGTACTTC. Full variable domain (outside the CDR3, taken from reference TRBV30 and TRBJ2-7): SQTIHQWPATLVQPVGSPLSLECTVEGTSNPNLYWYRQAAGRGLQLLFYSVGIGQISSEVPQNLSASRPQDRQFILSSKKLLLSDSGFYLCAWRSGLAGHYEQYFGPGTRLTVT.

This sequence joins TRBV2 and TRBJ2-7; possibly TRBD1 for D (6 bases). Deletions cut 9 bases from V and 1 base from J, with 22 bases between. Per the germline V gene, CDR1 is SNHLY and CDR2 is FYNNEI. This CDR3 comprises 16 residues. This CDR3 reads CASEVGGLGGSYEQYF. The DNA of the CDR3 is TGTGCCAGTGAGGTTGGAGGTTTAGGGGGATCCTACGAGCAGTACTTC.

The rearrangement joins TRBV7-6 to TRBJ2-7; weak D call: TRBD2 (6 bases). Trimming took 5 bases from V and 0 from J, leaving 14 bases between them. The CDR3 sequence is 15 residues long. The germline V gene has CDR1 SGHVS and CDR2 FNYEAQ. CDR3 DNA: TGTGCCAGCAGCCCCCGGGGTAGCGGCTCCTACGAGCAGTACTTC. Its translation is CASSPRGSGSYEQYF.

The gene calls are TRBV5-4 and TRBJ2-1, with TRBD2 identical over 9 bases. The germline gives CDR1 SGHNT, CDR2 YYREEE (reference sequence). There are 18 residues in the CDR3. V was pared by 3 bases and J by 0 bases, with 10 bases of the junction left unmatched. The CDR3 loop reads CASSSSPNSGGSYNEQFF. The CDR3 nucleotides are TGTGCCAGCAGCTCCTCTCCCAATAGCGGGGGCTCCTACAATGAGCAGTTCTTC.

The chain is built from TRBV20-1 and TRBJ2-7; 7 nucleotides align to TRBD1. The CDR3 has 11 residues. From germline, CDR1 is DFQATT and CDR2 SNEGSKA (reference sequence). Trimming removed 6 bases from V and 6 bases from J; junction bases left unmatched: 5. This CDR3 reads CSATGILEQYF. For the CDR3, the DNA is TGCAGTGCGACAGGGATTCTCGAGCAGTACTTC.

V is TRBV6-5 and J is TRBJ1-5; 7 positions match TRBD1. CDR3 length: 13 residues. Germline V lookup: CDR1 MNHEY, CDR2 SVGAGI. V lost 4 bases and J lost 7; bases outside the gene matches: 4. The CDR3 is CASSSTGAQPQHF. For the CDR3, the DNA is TGTGCCAGCAGTTCAACAGGGGCCCAGCCCCAGCATTTT.

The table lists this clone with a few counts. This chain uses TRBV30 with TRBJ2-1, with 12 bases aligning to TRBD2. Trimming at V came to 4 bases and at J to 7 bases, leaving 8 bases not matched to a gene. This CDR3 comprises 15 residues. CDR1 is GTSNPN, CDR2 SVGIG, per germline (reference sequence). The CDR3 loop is CAWTHGTSGWNEQFF. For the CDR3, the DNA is TGTGCCTGGACACATGGGACTAGCGGGTGGAATGAGCAGTTCTTC.